This entry is about one T cell receptor beta chain. What it recognizes is unknown. This sample is drawn from a study of T cells after yellow fever vaccination. Points from the study as a whole: Any FACS-sorted repertoire could hold abundant clonotypes that contaminate it from the bulk population.

Looked up from germline, CDR1 is SGHTA and CDR2 is FQGNSA. The CDR3 covers 12 residues. V lost 4 bases and J lost 10, with 13 bases in between. TCRdb reanalysed the 5' RACE reads using MiXCR and keeps one entry per CDR3 protein. The data show 250,000 to 300,000 distinct CDR3 sequences, around 9.3% seen once. The genes are TRBV7-2 and TRBJ1-1; unclear D gene. This clonotype was obtained from a young man who received the YFV17D yellow fever vaccine. The sample consisted of CD4+ T cells sorted from PBMCs, taken 5 days after the yellow fever booster vaccination. CDR3 nucleotide sequence: TGTGCCAGCAGCTGGGAGGGAATGAGAGCTTTCTTT. Protein: CASSWEGMRAFF.